This TCR beta chain derives from a study of cytomegalovirus exposure and HLA in healthy donors. With 2 bases removed from V and 6 bases from J, the gap between germline ends came to 5 bases. Germline V gene lookup returns CDR1 MNHEY and CDR2 SMNVEV (reference sequence). CDR3 length: 12 amino acids. It was with 60 Vbeta and 13 Jbeta primers that the PCR ran. The assay was immunoSEQ multiplex PCR, and TCRdb's table has in-frame clones only and misses some. The sample has about 160,000 clones, around four fifths seen once. The source is a woman aged 45-60 years in good health and CMV-seronegative. The rearrangement links TRBV27 to TRBJ1-5; possible D gene TRBD1, 5 bases. The source material was PBMCs. The CDR3 region has the DNA TGTGCCAGCAGTTTAAGGGGTCAGCCCCAGCATTTT. It is translated as CASSLRGQPQHF.